This T cell receptor beta chain was profiled in a study of OX40 agonist ivuxolimab in advanced cancers. Assay: immunoSEQ multiplex PCR; the TCRdb copy retains only in-frame clones and omits some. The sample includes roughly 71,000 clones, 85% of them seen just once. Autoimmune disease history or systemic immunosuppression led to patients being barred. V lost 5 bases, J lost 6 bases, and 8 bases lay in between. The CDR3 has 12 amino acids. Per germline, CDR1 SGHVS and CDR2 FQNEAQ. The material was CD4+ or CD8+ T cells sorted from blood, obtained in a trial of the OX40 agonist ivuxolimab. The chain combines TRBV7-8 with TRBJ1-5; D is unresolved. The clonotype comes from an adult with an advanced solid tumor such as melanoma, head and neck, liver or kidney cancer. This CDR3 reads CASSTLSQPQHF. The CDR3 DNA sequence: TGTGCCAGCAGCACCCTCTCTCAGCCCCAGCATTTT.